The rows below give T cell receptor beta chains drawn from one sample of a study of CD8+CD57+ T cells in acquired aplastic anemia. From the reads, TCRdb called clonotypes with MiXCR, one entry per CDR3 protein. The sample has about 210,000 distinct CDR3 sequences, 61% seen once; the top ten hold about 29%. The sequenced sample was sorted CD4+, CD8+, or CD8+CD57+ T cells (not recorded which) from PBMCs. The receptors shown here come from a human donor in good health. The CDR3 runs from the conserved cysteine through the conserved F or W. The D gene is left open where the match is weak. Only some rows state a clone size, as once, few, many or a class for expanded clones.

NA	TRBV2	many	TRBJ2-5	CASWWGREETQYF	TGTGCCAGTTGGTGGGGGCGAGAAGAGACCCAGTACTTC
NA	TRBV4-1	many	TRBJ2-7	CASSHTGAYEQYF	TGCGCCAGCAGCCACACAGGAGCCTACGAGCAGTACTTC
NA	TRBV10-2	many	TRBJ2-3	CASSGIAGTDTQYF	TGCGCCAGCAGCGGTATTGCGGGAACAGATACGCAGTATTTT
TRBD1	TRBV7-9	NA	TRBJ1-6	CASSEDLLGQGFSPLHF	TGTGCCAGCAGTGAAGACCTCCTGGGACAGGGGTTTTCACCCCTCCACTTT
TRBD1	TRBV20-1	NA	TRBJ1-1	CSAHRGLNTEAFF	TGCAGTGCACACAGGGGCTTGAACACTGAAGCTTTCTTT
TRBD2	TRBV29-1	NA	TRBJ2-3	CSVLGLAGSDTQYF	TGCAGCGTTCTGGGACTAGCGGGGTCCGATACGCAGTATTTT
NA	TRBV2	NA	TRBJ1-1	CASSDVGGNTEAFF	TGTGCCAGCAGTGACGTAGGGGGGAACACTGAAGCTTTCTTT
NA	TRBV11-2	NA	TRBJ1-2	CASSAGGRGRGYTF	TGTGCCAGCAGTGCTGGGGGACGAGGTCGGGGCTACACCTTC
NA	TRBV9	NA	TRBJ2-7	CASSFGNTGEQYF	TGCGCCAGCAGCTTCGGCAACACCGGGGAGCAGTACTTC
NA	TRBV4-1	NA	TRBJ2-2	CASSQDRSEQGRELFF	TGCGCCAGCAGCCAAGATCGGTCGGAACAGGGCCGGGAGCTGTTTTTT
TRBD2	TRBV25-1	NA	TRBJ2-5	CASSEYIASGETQYF	TGTGCCAGCAGTGAATATATCGCTAGCGGAGAGACCCAGTACTTT
TRBD1	TRBV6-5	many	TRBJ1-1	CASSYRGQADTEAFF	TGTGCCAGCAGTTACCGGGGACAGGCGGACACTGAAGCTTTCTTT
NA	TRBV7-9	NA	TRBJ2-1	CASSTPSRADEQFF	TGTGCCAGTAGTACGCCTAGCCGGGCGGATGAGCAGTTCTTC
TRBD1	TRBV7-3	NA	TRBJ1-2	CASSPGTGGFGYTF	TGTGCCAGCAGCCCAGGGACAGGGGGCTTTGGCTACACCTTC
NA	TRBV19	NA	TRBJ2-3	CASSIMADNTDTQYF	TGTGCCAGTAGTATAATGGCAGATAACACAGATACGCAGTATTTT
NA	TRBV5-1	NA	TRBJ1-6	CASTPDPSAYNSPLHF	TGTGCCAGCACCCCCGATCCTAGCGCCTATAATTCACCCCTCCACTTT
NA	TRBV7-3	few	TRBJ1-2	CASSPTPGGNYGYTF	TGTGCCAGCAGCCCCACGCCAGGCGGTAACTATGGCTACACCTTC
TRBD2	TRBV20-1	many	TRBJ2-3	CSQTSENTDTQYF	TGCAGCCAGACTAGCGAGAACACAGATACGCAGTATTTT
NA	TRBV5-1	NA	TRBJ2-1	CASSLRGRGITYNEQFF	TGCGCCAGCAGCTTGAGAGGGCGAGGGATAACCTACAATGAGCAGTTCTTC
NA	TRBV5-1	NA	TRBJ1-3	CASSLDGTPGNTIYF	TGCGCCAGCAGCTTGGACGGGACCCCTGGAAACACCATATATTTT
NA	TRBV20-1	many	TRBJ2-1	CSALGQSLYNEQFF	TGCAGTGCTTTGGGACAATCTCTGTACAATGAGCAGTTCTTC
TRBD2	TRBV12-3/TRBV12-4	few	TRBJ2-3	CASSPPRASGPGPTDTQYF	TGTGCCAGCAGTCCTCCGCGGGCTAGCGGCCCGGGCCCGACAGATACGCAGTATTTT
NA	TRBV14	NA	TRBJ2-2	CASSQLDGNTGELFF	TGTGCCAGCAGCCAACTCGACGGTAACACCGGGGAGCTGTTTTTT
NA	TRBV29-1	NA	TRBJ2-7	CSGGAGREQYF	TGCAGCGGTGGGGCAGGACGCGAGCAGTACTTC
NA	TRBV10-3	NA	TRBJ2-7	CAISESLAGANSYEQYF	TGTGCCATCAGTGAGTCACTGGCCGGGGCCAATTCCTACGAGCAGTACTTC
NA	TRBV6-2/TRBV6-3	many	TRBJ1-1	CASSVRTEAFF	TGTGCCAGCAGCGTCCGGACTGAAGCTTTCTTT
NA	TRBV7-8	NA	TRBJ2-3	CASSPRGARTGGTQYF	TGTGCCAGCAGCCCCCGCGGGGCAAGGACCGGGGGTACGCAGTATTTT
TRBD1	TRBV24-1	NA	TRBJ1-5	CATSEGQGGSNQPQHF	TGTGCCACCAGTGAGGGACAGGGGGGAAGCAATCAGCCCCAGCATTTT
NA	TRBV20-1	NA	TRBJ2-7	CSASSIGTFYEQYF	TGCAGTGCCAGTAGTATCGGGACATTCTACGAGCAGTACTTC